One and the same sample provided the 27 T cell receptor beta chains below, sequenced in a study of cytomegalovirus exposure and HLA in healthy donors. The method was immunoSEQ multiplex PCR; TCRdb's version includes in-frame clones alone and lacks a portion of them. The sample records 150,000 to 200,000 clones, 80% to 90% being singletons. The sequenced material came from PBMCs. These receptors came from a woman aged 25-40 years in good health and CMV-seronegative.

The CDR3 region has the DNA TGTGCCAGCAGGATGTACTTGGATACGCAGTATTTT. Translation gives CASRMYLDTQYF. The chain uses TRBV6-1 and TRBJ2-3; D unresolved. The CDR3 consists of 12 residues. Germline CDR1 and CDR2: MNHNS and SASEGT. V was pared by 6 bases and J by 6 bases, with 10 bases between.

The genes are TRBV2 and TRBJ2-1; a possible D gene is TRBD2 (6 bases). The ends were cut back, 3 bases at V and 6 bases at J, with 15 bases in the middle. The CDR3 sequence is 15 residues long. The V gene's germline CDR1 is SNHLY and CDR2 FYNNEI. CDR3 DNA sequence: TGTGCCAGCAGTGACCCGGGGGTGGGTATCAATGAGCAGTTCTTC. It codes for CASSDPGVGINEQFF.

The CDR3 region has the DNA TGTGCCAGCAGCTTAGGGCATTACAATGAGCAGTTCTTC. Protein product: CASSLGHYNEQFF. The rearrangement uses TRBV7-9 and TRBJ2-1; no firm D call. CDR3 length equals 13 residues. Germline lookup yields CDR1 SEHNR and CDR2 FQNEAQ (reference sequence). V lost 1 base and J 4 bases, leaving 5 bases between the germline ends.

The genes are TRBV4-1 and TRBJ1-1; D remains ambiguous. The CDR3 loop spans 13 amino acids. The V gene's germline CDR1 is MGHRA and CDR2 YSYEKL. V gave up 0 bases and J gave up 0 bases, with 2 bases separating them. DNA of the CDR3: TGCGCCAGCAGCCAAGATATGAACACTGAAGCTTTCTTT. Protein sequence: CASSQDMNTEAFF.

This chain connects TRBV5-1 to TRBJ2-5, with 10 bases identical to TRBD1. The CDR3 has 15 amino acids. After removal of 2 bases from V and 2 bases from J, the junction contained 3 bases not matched to a gene. The germline V gene encodes CDR1 SGHRS and CDR2 YFSETQ. The CDR3: CASSFQDRGQETQYF. The CDR3 DNA reads as TGCGCCAGCAGCTTTCAGGACAGGGGGCAAGAGACCCAGTACTTC.

The chain has TRBV10-2 and TRBJ1-6; D is possibly TRBD1 (5 bases). Trimming shortened V by 8 bases and J by 5 bases, and 13 bases separated the two germline ends. Looked up from germline, CDR1 is WSHSY and CDR2 is SAAADI. The length of the CDR3 is 14 residues. CDR3: CASGQAINNSPLHF. The DNA for the CDR3 is TGCGCCAGCGGACAAGCAATTAATAATTCACCCCTCCACTTT.

V and J are TRBV6-1 and TRBJ1-2; D gene uncertain. The CDR3 extends over 13 amino acids. Trimming removed 3 bases from V and 2 bases from J, with 7 bases in between. Germline V lookup: CDR1 MNHNS, CDR2 SASEGT. CDR3 region: CASSDPGNYGYTF. For the CDR3, the DNA is TGTGCCAGCAGTGACCCCGGGAACTATGGCTACACCTTC.

J is TRBJ2-2 and V is TRBV5-1, with D tentatively TRBD1 (5 bases). Germline CDR1 and CDR2: SGHRS and YFSETQ. Between the trimmed V and J ends, which lost 8 bases and 2 bases, there was a span of 16 bases. The CDR3 length is 15 residues. CDR3 sequence (DNA): TGCGCCAGTTGCTCAGGGATAACTAACACCGGGGAGCTGTTTTTT. It specifies CASCSGITNTGELFF.

This chain links TRBV6-5 with TRBJ2-5; 8 bases align to TRBD2. Germline trimming cut 6 bases from V and 1 base from J; bases unmatched to any gene: 4. CDR1 is MNHEY and CDR2 is SVGAGI in the germline V gene. CDR3 length: 14 residues. The CDR3: CASRERGTQETQYF. The CDR3, as DNA: TGTGCCAGCAGGGAGCGGGGGACCCAAGAGACCCAGTACTTC.

The chain links TRBV30 to TRBJ2-5; 9 bases fit TRBD2. V shed 0 bases, J shed 1 base, and the junction held 3 bases outside the gene matches. Germline lookup yields CDR1 GTSNPN and CDR2 SVGIG (reference sequence). The CDR3 has 15 amino acids. CDR3: CAWSVGGGVQETQYF. DNA for the CDR3: TGTGCCTGGAGTGTAGGCGGGGGGGTCCAAGAGACCCAGTACTTC.

This chain links TRBV4-2 with TRBJ2-3; D unresolved. The V end lost 2 bases, the J end lost 2 bases, and 11 bases lay between the germline ends. The CDR3 is 15 residues long. Germline V gene data show CDR1 as LGHNA and CDR2 as YNFKEQ. The CDR3 DNA reads as TGTGCCAGCAGCCAATCTTCTAGTCCCACAGATACGCAGTATTTT. As protein: CASSQSSSPTDTQYF.

V is TRBV2 and J is TRBJ2-7; 10 bases align to TRBD1. The CDR3 is 13 amino acids. After removal of 5 bases from V and 3 bases from J, the junction contained 1 base not matched to a gene. Germline V lookup: CDR1 SNHLY, CDR2 FYNNEI. The CDR3 region is CASSRDRGYEQYF. DNA for the CDR3: TGTGCCAGCAGTAGGGACAGGGGCTACGAGCAGTACTTC.

The chain carries TRBV21-1 and TRBJ2-7; the D call of TRBD1 is as the table states it, not checked on the DNA. TRBV21-1 is a pseudogene locus. The CDR3 runs 15 residues. DNA of the CDR3: TGTGCCAGCAGCAGGATTTGGACACCTCCTACGAGTGAGTACTTC. This sequence encodes CASSRIWTPPTSEYF.

V gene TRBV5-4 combines with J gene TRBJ2-3; 12 bases are shared with TRBD2. The CDR3 covers 16 residues. V shed 0 bases, J shed 1 base, and the junction held 0 bases outside the gene matches. Looked up from germline, CDR1 is SGHNT and CDR2 is YYREEE (reference sequence). The CDR3 loop is CASSLASGGGTDTQYF. For the CDR3, the DNA is TGTGCCAGCAGCTTGGCTAGCGGGGGGGGCACAGATACGCAGTATTTT. Full variable domain (remainder filled in from reference TRBV5-4 and TRBJ2-3): ETGVTQSPTHLIKTRGQQVTLRCSSQSGHNTVSWYQQALGQGPQFIFQYYREEENGRGNFPPRFSGLQFPNYSSELNVNALELDDSALYLCASSLASGGGTDTQYFGPGTRLTVL.

The rearrangement uses TRBV7-9 and TRBJ1-1; possible D gene TRBD1, 6 bases. With 0 bases removed from V and 7 bases from J, the gap between germline ends came to 12 bases. The germline V gene encodes CDR1 SEHNR and CDR2 FQNEAQ (reference sequence). The CDR3 runs 14 residues. CDR3 protein: CASSLARQGNEAFF. The CDR3 region has the DNA TGTGCCAGCAGCTTAGCGCGTCAGGGGAATGAAGCTTTCTTT.

The J gene is TRBJ1-1, the V gene TRBV10-1; a weak D match, TRBD1 (5 bases). The CDR3 has 13 amino acids. Per the germline V gene, CDR1 is WNHNN and CDR2 is SYGVQD (reference sequence). V lost 6 bases to trimming and J lost 2 bases, with 10 bases between them. The CDR3 DNA is TGCGCCAGCAGAGCGCAGGGAAACACTGAAGCTTTCTTT. Translation gives CASRAQGNTEAFF.

The rearrangement joins TRBV11-2 to TRBJ1-6; no clear D. V was trimmed by 0 bases and J by 4 bases, leaving 7 bases between them. The CDR3 is made up of 15 amino acids. Per germline, CDR1 SGHAT and CDR2 FQNNGV. CDR3 DNA sequence: TGTGCCAGCAGCTTAGAGGCAGGTTATAATTCACCCCTCCACTTT. This sequence encodes CASSLEAGYNSPLHF.

Only one count was recorded for this clone. The genes are TRBV7-2 and TRBJ1-1; D ambiguous. The CDR3 consists of 10 residues. In germline, CDR1 is SGHTA, CDR2 FQGNSA. Trimming shortened V by 3 bases and J by 8 bases, and 4 bases separated the two germline ends. Here the CDR3 reads CASSLTEAFF. CDR3 in DNA: TGTGCCAGCAGCTTGACAGAAGCTTTCTTT.

Here the CDR3 reads CASSNIQGLQETQYF. CDR3 DNA sequence: TGTGCCAGCAGCAATATCCAGGGATTACAAGAGACCCAGTACTTC. This chain connects TRBV11-2 to TRBJ2-5, with a possible D match to TRBD1 (5 bases). V shed 5 bases and J shed 2 bases, with 15 bases lying between them. CDR3 length: 15 residues. CDR1 is SGHAT and CDR2 is FQNNGV in the germline V gene.

This clone has a single count. J is TRBJ2-7 and V is TRBV10-3; 8 bases agree with TRBD2. Unmatched junction bases numbered 7, after V lost 0 bases and J lost 3 bases. The length of the CDR3 is 16 residues. Germline values: CDR1 ENHRY, CDR2 SYGVKD. CDR3 nucleotides: TGTGCCATCAGTGAGTCGGCCCCGGGGGGGGTCTACGAGCAGTACTTC. Residues: CAISESAPGGVYEQYF.

The chain couples TRBV5-1 to TRBJ1-2; D gene ambiguous. V gave up 4 bases and J gave up 8 bases, with 21 bases separating them. The CDR3 contains 15 residues. Germline CDR1 SGHRS, CDR2 YFSETQ. The CDR3 DNA reads as TGCGCCAGCAGCGACGACCGGGAGATCTCCTACGGCTACACCTTC. It translates to CASSDDREISYGYTF.

The chain recombines TRBV9 with TRBJ2-1; TRBD2 matches 11 bases. CDR3 size: 17 residues. Germline CDR1 reads SGDLS; CDR2 reads YYNGEE. With V trimmed by 3 bases and J by 4 bases, 9 bases remained unmatched. DNA of the CDR3: TGTGCCAGCAGCGCCTGGGGGGGACTAGCGGAGTACAATGAGCAGTTCTTC. Residues: CASSAWGGLAEYNEQFF.

The V gene is TRBV29-1, the J gene TRBJ2-1; 8 nucleotides align to TRBD1. V lost 0 bases and J lost 9; bases outside the gene matches: 7. The germline V gene encodes CDR1 SQVTM and CDR2 ANQGSEA. CDR3 length: 14 residues. CDR3 sequence reads: CSVEDFSGGSEQFF. The CDR3 DNA reads TGCAGCGTTGAAGACTTCTCAGGGGGCAGTGAGCAGTTCTTC.

The table lists this clone with a count of one. This chain connects TRBV4-1 to TRBJ2-7; 7 bases map to TRBD2. The germline V gene has CDR1 MGHRA and CDR2 YSYEKL. V lost 1 base to trimming and J lost 2 bases; unmatched junction nucleotides: 5. CDR3 size: 15 residues. CDR3 in DNA: TGCGCCAGCAGCCAAGGACCTAGCGGTACCTACGAGCAGTACTTC. Its protein is CASSQGPSGTYEQYF.

The chain links TRBV6-1 to TRBJ1-6; D is possibly TRBD1 (6 bases). Germline V gene lookup returns CDR1 MNHNS and CDR2 SASEGT. V gave up 8 bases and J gave up 5 bases, with 10 bases separating them. The CDR3 runs 13 residues. CDR3 loop: CASWTANNSPLHF. CDR3 nucleotide sequence: TGTGCCAGCTGGACAGCAAATAATTCACCCCTCCACTTT.

The chain employs TRBV7-8 and TRBJ2-1, with a possible D match to TRBD2 (5 bases). V gave up 5 bases and J gave up 5 bases, with 19 bases separating them. CDR1 and CDR2 from the germline V gene are SGHVS and FQNEAQ. The CDR3 spans 16 residues. In DNA, the CDR3 is TGTGCCAGCAGCCCCATGCTCTGGCGGGCCAACAATGAGCAGTTCTTC. Its translation: CASSPMLWRANNEQFF.

The chain recombines TRBV4-3 with TRBJ1-2; 7 bases are a match to TRBD1. Germline-derived CDR1 and CDR2 are LGHNA and YSLEER. Trimming removed 3 bases from V and 4 bases from J; junction bases left unmatched: 11. The CDR3 has 16 amino acids. The CDR3 DNA follows: TGCGCCAGCAGCCAGAACAAGGGGACAGTAGTCTATGGCTACACCTTC. It translates to CASSQNKGTVVYGYTF.